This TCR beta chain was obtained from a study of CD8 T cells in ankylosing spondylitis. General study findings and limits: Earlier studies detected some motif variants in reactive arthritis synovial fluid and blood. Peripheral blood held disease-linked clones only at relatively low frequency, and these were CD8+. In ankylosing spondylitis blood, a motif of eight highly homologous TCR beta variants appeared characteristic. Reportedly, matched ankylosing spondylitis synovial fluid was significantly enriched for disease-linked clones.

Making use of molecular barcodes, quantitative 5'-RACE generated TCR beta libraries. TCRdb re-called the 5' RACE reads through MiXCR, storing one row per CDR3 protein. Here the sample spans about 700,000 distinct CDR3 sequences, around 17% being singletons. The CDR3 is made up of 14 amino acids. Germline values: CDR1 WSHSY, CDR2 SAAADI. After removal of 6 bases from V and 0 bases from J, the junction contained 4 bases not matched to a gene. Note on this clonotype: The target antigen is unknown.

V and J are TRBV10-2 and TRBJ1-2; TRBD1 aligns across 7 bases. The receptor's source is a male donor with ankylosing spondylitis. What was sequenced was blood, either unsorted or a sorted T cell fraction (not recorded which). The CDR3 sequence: CASSVDRSNYGYTF. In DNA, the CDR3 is TGCGCCAGCAGCGTGGACAGGTCTAACTATGGCTACACCTTC.